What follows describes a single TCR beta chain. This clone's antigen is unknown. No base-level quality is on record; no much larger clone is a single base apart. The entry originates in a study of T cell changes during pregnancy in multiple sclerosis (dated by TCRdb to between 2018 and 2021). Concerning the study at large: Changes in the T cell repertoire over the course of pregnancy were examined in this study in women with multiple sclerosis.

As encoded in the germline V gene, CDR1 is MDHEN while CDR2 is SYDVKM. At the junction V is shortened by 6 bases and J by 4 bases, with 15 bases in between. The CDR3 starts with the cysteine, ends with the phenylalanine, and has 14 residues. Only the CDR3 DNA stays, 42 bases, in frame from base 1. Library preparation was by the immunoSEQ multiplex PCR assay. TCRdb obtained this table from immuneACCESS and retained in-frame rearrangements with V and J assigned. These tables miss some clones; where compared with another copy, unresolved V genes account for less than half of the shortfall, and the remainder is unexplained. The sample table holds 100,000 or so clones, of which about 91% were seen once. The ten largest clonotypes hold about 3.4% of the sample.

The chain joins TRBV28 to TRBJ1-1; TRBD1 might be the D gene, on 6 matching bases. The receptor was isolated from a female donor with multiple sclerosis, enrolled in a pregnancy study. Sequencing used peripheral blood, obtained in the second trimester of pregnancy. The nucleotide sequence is TGTGCCAGCAGCCCGAACACAGGGTTCACTGAAGCTTTCTTT. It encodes CASSPNTGFTEAFF.